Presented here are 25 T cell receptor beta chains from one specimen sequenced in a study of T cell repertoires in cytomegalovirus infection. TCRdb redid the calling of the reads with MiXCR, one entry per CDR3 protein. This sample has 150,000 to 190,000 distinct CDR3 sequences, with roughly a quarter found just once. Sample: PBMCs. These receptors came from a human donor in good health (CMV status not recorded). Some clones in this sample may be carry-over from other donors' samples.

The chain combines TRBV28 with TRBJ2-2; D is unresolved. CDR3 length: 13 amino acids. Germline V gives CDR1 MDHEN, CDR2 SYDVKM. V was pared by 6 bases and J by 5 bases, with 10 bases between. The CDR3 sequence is CASRPSRTGELFF. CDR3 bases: TGTGCCAGCAGACCTTCTAGGACCGGGGAGCTGTTTTTT.

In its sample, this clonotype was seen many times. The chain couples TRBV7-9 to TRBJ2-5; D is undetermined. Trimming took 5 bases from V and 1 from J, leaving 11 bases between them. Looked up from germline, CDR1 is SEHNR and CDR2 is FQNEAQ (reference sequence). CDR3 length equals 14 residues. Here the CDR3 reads CASSPSRTQETQYF. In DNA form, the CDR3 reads TGTGCCAGCAGCCCATCCCGGACCCAAGAGACCCAGTACTTC.

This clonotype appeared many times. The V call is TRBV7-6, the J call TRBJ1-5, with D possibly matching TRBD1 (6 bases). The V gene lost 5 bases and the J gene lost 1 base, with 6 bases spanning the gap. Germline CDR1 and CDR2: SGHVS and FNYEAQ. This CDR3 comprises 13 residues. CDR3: CASSQGSNQPQHF. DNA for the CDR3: TGTGCCAGCAGCCAGGGGAGCAATCAGCCCCAGCATTTT.

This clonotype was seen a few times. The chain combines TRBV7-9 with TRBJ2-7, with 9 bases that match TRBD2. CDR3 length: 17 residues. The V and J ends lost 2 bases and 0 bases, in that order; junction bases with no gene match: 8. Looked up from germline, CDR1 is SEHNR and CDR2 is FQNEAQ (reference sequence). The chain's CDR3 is CASSLPLAGFSSYEQYF. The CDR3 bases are TGTGCCAGCAGCTTACCCCTAGCGGGGTTCAGCTCCTACGAGCAGTACTTC.

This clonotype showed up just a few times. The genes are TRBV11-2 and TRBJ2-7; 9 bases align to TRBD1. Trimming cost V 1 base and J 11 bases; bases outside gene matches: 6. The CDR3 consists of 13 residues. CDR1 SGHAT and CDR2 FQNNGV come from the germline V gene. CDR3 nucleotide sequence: TGTGCCAGCAGCTTAGGGACAGGGGCCAGTAAGTACTTC. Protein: CASSLGTGASKYF.

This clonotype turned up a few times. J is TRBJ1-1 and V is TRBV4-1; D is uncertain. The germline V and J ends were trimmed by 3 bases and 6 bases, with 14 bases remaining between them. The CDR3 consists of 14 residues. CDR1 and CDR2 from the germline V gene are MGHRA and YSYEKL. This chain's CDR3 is CASSQAVVRSEAFF. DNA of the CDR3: TGCGCCAGCAGCCAGGCAGTAGTGCGCTCTGAAGCTTTCTTT.

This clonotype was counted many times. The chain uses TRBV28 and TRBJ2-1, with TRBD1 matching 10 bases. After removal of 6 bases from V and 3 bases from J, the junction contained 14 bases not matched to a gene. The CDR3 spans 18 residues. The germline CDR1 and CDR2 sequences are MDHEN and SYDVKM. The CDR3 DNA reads TGTGCCAGCAGCCAGACAGGGGGCGCGGAGAACGGCTACAATGAGCAGTTCTTC. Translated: CASSQTGGAENGYNEQFF.

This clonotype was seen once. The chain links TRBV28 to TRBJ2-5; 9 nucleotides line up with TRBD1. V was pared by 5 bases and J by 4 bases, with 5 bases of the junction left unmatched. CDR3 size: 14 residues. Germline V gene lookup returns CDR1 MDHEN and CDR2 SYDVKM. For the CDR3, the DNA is TGTGCCAGCAGTCCCGGGACAGGGCCAGAGACCCAGTACTTC. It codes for CASSPGTGPETQYF.

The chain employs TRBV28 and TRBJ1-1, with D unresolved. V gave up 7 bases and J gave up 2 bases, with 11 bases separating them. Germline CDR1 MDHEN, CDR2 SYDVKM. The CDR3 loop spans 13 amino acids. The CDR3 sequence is CASNRPPNTEAFF. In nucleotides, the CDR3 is TGTGCCAGCAATCGACCCCCCAACACTGAAGCTTTCTTT.

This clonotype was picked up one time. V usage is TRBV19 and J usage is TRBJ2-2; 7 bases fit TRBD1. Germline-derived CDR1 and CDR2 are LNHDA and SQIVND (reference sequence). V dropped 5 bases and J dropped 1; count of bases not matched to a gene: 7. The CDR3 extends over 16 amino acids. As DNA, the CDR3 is TGTGCCAGTAGTTTAACAGGGGCGGGGAACACCGGGGAGCTGTTTTTT. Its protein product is CASSLTGAGNTGELFF.

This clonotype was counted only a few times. CDR3 region: CASSTLQSGSRYEQYF. CDR3 DNA: TGTGCCAGCAGCACCCTCCAGAGCGGGAGCCGTTACGAGCAGTACTTC. The chain uses TRBV28 and TRBJ2-7; 8 positions agree with TRBD2. With 6 bases clipped from V and 4 bases from J, the junction kept 14 bases outside the gene matches. The CDR3 has 16 amino acids. The germline CDR1 and CDR2 sequences are MDHEN and SYDVKM.

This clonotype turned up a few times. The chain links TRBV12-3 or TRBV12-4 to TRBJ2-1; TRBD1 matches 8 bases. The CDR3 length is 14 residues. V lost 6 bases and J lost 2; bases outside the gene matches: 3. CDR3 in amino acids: CASSMDRAYNEQFF. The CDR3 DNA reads TGTGCCAGCAGCATGGACAGGGCCTACAATGAGCAGTTCTTC.

This chain's CDR3 is CASSLVAGTGSNYGYTF. The CDR3, as DNA: TGTGCCAGCAGCTTAGTAGCGGGGACAGGGAGCAACTATGGCTACACCTTC. This chain joins TRBV7-6 and TRBJ1-2, with 9 bases matching TRBD1. CDR1 is SGHVS, CDR2 FNYEAQ, per germline. Trimming cost V 1 base and J 2 bases; bases outside gene matches: 8. The length of the CDR3 is 17 residues.

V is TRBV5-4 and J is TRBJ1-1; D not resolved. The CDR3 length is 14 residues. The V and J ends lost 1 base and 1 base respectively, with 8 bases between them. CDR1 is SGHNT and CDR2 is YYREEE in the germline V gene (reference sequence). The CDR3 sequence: CASSLYRGNTEAFF. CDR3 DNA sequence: TGTGCCAGCAGCTTGTACAGAGGGAACACTGAAGCTTTCTTT.

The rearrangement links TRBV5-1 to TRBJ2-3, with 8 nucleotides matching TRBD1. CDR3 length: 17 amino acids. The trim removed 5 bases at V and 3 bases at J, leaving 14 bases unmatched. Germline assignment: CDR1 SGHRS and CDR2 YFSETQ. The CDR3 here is CASRLGPRDRTTDTQYF. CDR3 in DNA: TGCGCCAGCAGACTTGGCCCACGGGACAGGACTACAGATACGCAGTATTTT.

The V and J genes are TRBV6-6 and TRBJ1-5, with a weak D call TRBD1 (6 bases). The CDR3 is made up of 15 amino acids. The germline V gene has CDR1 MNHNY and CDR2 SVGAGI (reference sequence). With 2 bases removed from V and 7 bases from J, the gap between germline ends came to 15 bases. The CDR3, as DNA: TGTGCCAGCAGTTACGCGGGAACAGGGAACCAGCCCCAGCATTTT. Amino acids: CASSYAGTGNQPQHF.

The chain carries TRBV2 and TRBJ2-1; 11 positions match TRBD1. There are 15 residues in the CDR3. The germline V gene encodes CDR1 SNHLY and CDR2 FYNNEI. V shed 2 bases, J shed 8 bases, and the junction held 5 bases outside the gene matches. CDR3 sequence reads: CASSEMRTGGHEQFF. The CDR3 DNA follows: TGTGCCAGCAGTGAAATGAGGACAGGGGGCCATGAGCAGTTCTTC.

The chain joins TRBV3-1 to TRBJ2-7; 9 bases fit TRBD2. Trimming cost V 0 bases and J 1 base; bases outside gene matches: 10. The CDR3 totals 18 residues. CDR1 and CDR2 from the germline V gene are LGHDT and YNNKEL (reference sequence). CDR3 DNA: TGTGCCAGCAGCCAAGAGGCGCTAGCGGGGTTTTTATCCTACGAGCAGTACTTC. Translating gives CASSQEALAGFLSYEQYF.

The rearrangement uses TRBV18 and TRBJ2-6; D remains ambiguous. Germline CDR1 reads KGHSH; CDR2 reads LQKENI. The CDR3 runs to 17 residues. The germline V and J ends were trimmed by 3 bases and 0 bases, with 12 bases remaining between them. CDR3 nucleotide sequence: TGTGCCAGCTCACCTGGATCGGCTGACTCTGGGGCCAACGTCCTGACTTTC. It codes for CASSPGSADSGANVLTF.

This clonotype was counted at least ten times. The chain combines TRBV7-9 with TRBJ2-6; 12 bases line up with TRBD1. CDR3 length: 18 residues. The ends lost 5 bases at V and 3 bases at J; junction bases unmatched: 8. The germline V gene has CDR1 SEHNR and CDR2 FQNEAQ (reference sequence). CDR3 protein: CASSARDRGRVGANVLTF. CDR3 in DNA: TGTGCCAGCAGCGCCCGGGACAGGGGGCGCGTTGGGGCCAACGTCCTGACTTTC.

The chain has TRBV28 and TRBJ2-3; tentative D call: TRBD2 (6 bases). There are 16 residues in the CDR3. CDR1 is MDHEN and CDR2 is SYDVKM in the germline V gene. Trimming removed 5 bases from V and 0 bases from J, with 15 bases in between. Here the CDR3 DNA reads TGTGCCAGCAGTATAATCTCGGCGGGAAGCACAGATACGCAGTATTTT. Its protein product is CASSIISAGSTDTQYF.

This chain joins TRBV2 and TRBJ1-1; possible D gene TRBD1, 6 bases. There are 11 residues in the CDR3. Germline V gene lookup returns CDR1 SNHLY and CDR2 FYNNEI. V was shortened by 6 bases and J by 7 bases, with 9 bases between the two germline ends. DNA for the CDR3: TGTGCCAGCAGCACAGGGATTGAAGCTTTCTTT. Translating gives CASSTGIEAFF.

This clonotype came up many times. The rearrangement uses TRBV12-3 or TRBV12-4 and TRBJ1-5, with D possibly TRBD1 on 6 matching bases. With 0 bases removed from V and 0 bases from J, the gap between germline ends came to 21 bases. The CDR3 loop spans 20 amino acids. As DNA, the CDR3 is TGTGCCAGCAGTTTAGCAATACGGTTAAGGAGGACAGATAGCAATCAGCCCCAGCATTTT. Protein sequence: CASSLAIRLRRTDSNQPQHF.

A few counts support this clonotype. The CDR3 is CASSPPGTGAYEQYF. DNA for the CDR3: TGTGCCAGCAGTCCCCCCGGGACAGGGGCCTACGAGCAGTACTTC. The chain is built from TRBV28 and TRBJ2-7, with 10 positions matching TRBD1. The CDR3 runs 15 residues. Trimming cost V 5 bases and J 2 bases; bases outside gene matches: 6. CDR1 and CDR2 from the germline V gene are MDHEN and SYDVKM.

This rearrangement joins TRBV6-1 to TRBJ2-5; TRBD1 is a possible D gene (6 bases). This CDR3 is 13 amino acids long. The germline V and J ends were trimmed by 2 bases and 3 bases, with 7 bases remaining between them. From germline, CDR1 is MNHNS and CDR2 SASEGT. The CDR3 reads CASSEYREETQYF. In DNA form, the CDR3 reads TGTGCCAGCAGTGAATACAGGGAAGAGACCCAGTACTTC.